The clone carrying this TCR beta chain was counted only a few times. Extracted from the samples, RNA was reverse transcribed into cDNA to serve as the sequencing template. Some clones are missing from TCRdb's copy, which holds only in-frame ones; the method was immunoSEQ multiplex PCR. The sample includes over 250,000 clones, 60% of them seen just once. The data originate from a study of CD8+ T cells in alopecia areata. Study in general: Severity scoring for treated patients was based on the percentage of affected scalp area.

Indicated treatment: oral pan-JAK inhibitor, 5-10 mg twice daily. The CDR3 sequence is 12 residues long. Trimming left V 5 bases short and J 5 bases short, with 8 bases between. Germline CDR1 reads LNHDA; CDR2 reads SQIVND (reference sequence). The chain joins TRBV19 to TRBJ2-3, with a weak D call TRBD2 (6 bases). The TCR was taken from a human donor with alopecia areata. The material was CD4+ T cells sorted from blood, obtained at roughly week 52, from a patient treated with tofacitinib. The CDR3 is CASSWGGDTQYF. The CDR3 nucleotides are TGTGCCAGTAGTTGGGGAGGAGATACGCAGTATTTT.